The sequence of this T cell receptor beta chain was determined in a study of OX40 agonist ivuxolimab in advanced cancers. In the study overall: Partial responses, seen in three patients, involved one hepatocellular carcinoma and two cutaneous melanomas.

Germline V gene data show CDR1 as SGHVS and CDR2 as FNYEAQ. The length of the CDR3 is 14 residues. V lost 1 base and J 4 bases, leaving 10 bases between the germline ends. This clone was observed a single time. Method: immunoSEQ multiplex PCR; TCRdb's copy keeps in-frame clones and lacks some. The sample contains 70,000 or so clones, 70% to 90% of which appear only once. The source material was CD4+ or CD8+ T cells sorted from blood, sampled in a trial of the OX40 agonist ivuxolimab. This TCR came from an adult with an advanced solid tumor such as melanoma, head and neck, liver or kidney cancer. This chain joins TRBV7-6 and TRBJ1-1; a possible D gene is TRBD1 (6 bases). This CDR3 is CASSLVRGSTEAFF. The CDR3 DNA sequence: TGTGCCAGCAGCTTAGTTAGGGGGAGCACTGAAGCTTTCTTT. The variable domain in full, completed from reference TRBV7-6 and TRBJ1-1, reads GAGVSQSPRYKVTKRGQDVALRCDPISGHVSLYWYRQALGQGPEFLTYFNYEAQQDKSGLPNDRFSAERPEGSISTLTIQRTEQRDSAMYRCASSLVRGSTEAFFGQGTRLTVV.